The 4 T cell receptor beta chains below all came from one sample that was sequenced in a study of T cells in Graves' hyperthyroidism and ophthalmopathy. Using RNA transcripts as the source, TCR beta CDR3 regions were amplified. With the HTBI primer set, the TCR CDR3 went through a first round of RT-PCR. TCRdb independently ran MiXCR on the multiplex PCR reads; one entry per CDR3 protein. The sample has 350,000 or so distinct CDR3 sequences, 15% to 20% seen once. Sequences were obtained from blood. Receptors were obtained from a middle-aged woman with Graves' ophthalmopathy.

This clonotype was seen ten or more times. The chain is built from TRBV11-2 and TRBJ1-5; 12 bases agree with TRBD1. The CDR3 totals 17 residues. Germline trimming cut 1 base from V and 3 bases from J; bases unmatched to any gene: 4. Germline V gives CDR1 SGHAT, CDR2 FQNNGV. Here the CDR3 DNA reads TGTGCCAGCAGCTTAGGGGGGACAGGGGGCCTCAATCAGCCCCAGCATTTT. This translates into CASSLGGTGGLNQPQHF. The full variable domain, rest sourced from reference TRBV11-2 and TRBJ1-5, is EAGVAQSPRYKIIEKRQSVAFWCNPISGHATLYWYQQILGQGPKLLIQFQNNGVVDDSQLPKDRFSAERLKGVDSTLKIQPAKLEDSAVYLCASSLGGTGGLNQPQHFGDGTRLSIL.

There are many counts of this clonotype. The V and J genes are TRBV30 and TRBJ2-5; D uncertain. CDR1 and CDR2 (germline): GTSNPN, SVGIG (reference sequence). Trimming took off 0 bases at V and 4 bases at J, with 6 bases between the two ends. CDR3 size: 12 residues. The CDR3 sequence is CAWSVRGETQYF. In DNA, the CDR3 is TGTGCCTGGAGTGTACGTGGAGAGACCCAGTACTTC.

This clonotype was observed many times. This chain joins TRBV6-5 and TRBJ1-2; possibly TRBD1 for D (6 bases). V lost 8 bases, J lost 8 bases, and 18 bases lay in between. The CDR3 length is 13 residues. Germline V lookup: CDR1 MNHEY, CDR2 SVGAGI. The CDR3 sequence: CASRPDTGRGYTF. The CDR3 region has the DNA TGTGCCAGCCGGCCGGACACAGGGAGAGGCTACACCTTC.

This clonotype was seen at least ten times. The chain carries TRBV27 and TRBJ1-2; D is undetermined. The CDR3 loop spans 16 amino acids. Germline CDR1 MNHEY, CDR2 SMNVEV (reference sequence). Trimming left V 0 bases short and J 4 bases short, with 15 bases between. The CDR3 loop reads CASSLSRSKKSYGYTF. The CDR3 nucleotides read TGTGCCAGCAGTTTATCTCGCTCCAAAAAGTCCTATGGCTACACCTTC.